Only a few counts were recorded for the clone carrying this TCR beta chain. Its cognate antigen is unknown. TCRdb analysed the PCR reads with MiXCR anew, one entry per CDR3 protein. Found here are under 650,000 distinct CDR3 sequences, about 20% of them singletons; the top ten hold roughly 0.85%. The CDR3 length is 15 residues. V lost 6 bases and J lost 0, with 12 bases in between. Germline values: CDR1 MDHEN, CDR2 SYDVKM. These data originate in a study of molecular identifiers for immune sequencing clone quantification. Study-level points and caveats: It was shown that clones above 20 RNA copies held over 98% of effector molecules, but under 1% in naive cells. Among some 1.1 million naive cells, spiked Jurkat TCR RNA from a single cell was reportedly detectable.

Naive CD8 T cells were picked out by sorting for CD8+CD4-CCR7+CD45RA+. The sequence came from a human donor in good health. Some libraries in this study had Jurkat cell RNA spiked in. This chain links TRBV28 with TRBJ1-5; D is unclear. Sequenced sample: naive CD8+ T cells from blood, with Jurkat cell RNA spiked in. The subset here: FACS-sorted CD8+CD4-CCR7+CD45RA+ naive T cells. CDR3 protein: CASSYAAVSNQPQHF. The CDR3 DNA reads as TGTGCCAGCAGCTACGCGGCAGTTAGCAATCAGCCCCAGCATTTT.